Only a few counts were recorded for the clone carrying this T cell receptor beta chain. The antigen remains undetermined. The sample belongs to a study of T-cell memory formation after mild COVID-19. V dropped 0 bases and J dropped 4 bases, with 6 bases sitting between them. The CDR3 is 13 residues long. Germline V gene sequence: CDR1 SEHNR, CDR2 FQNEAQ (reference sequence). MiXCR was run by TCRdb on the 5' RACE reads, yielding one entry per CDR3 protein. The sample shows roughly 110,000 distinct CDR3 sequences, approximately 17% of them seen only once. Study-wide results and limits: Shrinking CD4+ clones resided mostly in CM and EM, and CD8+ ones in EMRA.

The V gene is TRBV7-9, the J gene TRBJ1-2, with D perhaps TRBD1 (5 bases). Specimen: PBMCs or a T cell subset sorted from them (not recorded which). This clonotype originated in an adult woman who had mild COVID-19 (a few samples of this study predate the infection). Cell type and time point are not known. As DNA, the CDR3 is TGTGCCAGCAGCTTAGCGGGGCCCTATGGCTACACCTTC. Translated, it gives CASSLAGPYGYTF.